This T cell receptor (beta chain) was documented in a study of T cells in Graves' hyperthyroidism and ophthalmopathy. Study-wide results and limits: A model using 13 V-J features told ophthalmopathy apart from stable hyperthyroidism.

About this clonotype: Its antigen remains unknown.

Amplification of TCR beta CDR3 regions used RNA as the template. The HTBI primer set served for first-round RT-PCR of the TCR CDR3. TCRdb re-derived calls from the multiplex PCR reads in MiXCR, one entry per CDR3 protein. This table has hundreds of thousands of distinct CDR3 sequences, about half appearing once. J gave up 5 bases and V 6 bases, and 7 bases lay outside the gene matches. This CDR3 has 16 amino acids. The gene calls are TRBV12-3 or TRBV12-4 and TRBJ2-5; 15 positions match TRBD2. Sequencing was performed on peripheral blood or thyroid tissue (not recorded which). The clonotype originates from a woman younger than 35 with Graves' hyperthyroidism. The CDR3 is CASSPRTSGRVETQYF. The CDR3 DNA is TGTGCCAGCAGCCCGCGGACTAGCGGGAGGGTGGAGACCCAGTACTTC.